Below, one T cell receptor beta chain is given with its context. The antigen is not known. Repertoires were generated with immunoSEQ multiplex PCR, while TCRdb's copy carries only in-frame clones and drops some. The repertoire holds about 140,000 clones, with around 93% as singletons. The data stem from a study of T cell responses to AZD1222 COVID-19 vaccine. Broader study findings: White British people made up most donors, females outnumbered males, and clonal diversity was possibly underestimated. Spike-spanning, vaccine-associated CD4 TCRs were dominant at 160-218 and 743-854. No repertoire was sampled before or during the peak T cell response, only after it.

The clonotype originates from an adult in good health. Sample: peripheral blood, taken on day 0 of AZD1222 vaccination.

The CDR3 bases are TGTGCCAGCAGCCGCGACAGGGGCTATGGCTACACCTTC. Protein product: CASSRDRGYGYTF. The rearrangement links TRBV7-3 to TRBJ1-2, with TRBD1 matching over 8 bases. The length of the CDR3 is 13 residues. Losses at the gene ends were 5 bases for V and 4 bases for J; bases not matched to a gene: 3. Germline V gene data show CDR1 as SGHTA and CDR2 as FQGTGA.